One and the same sample provided the 24 T cell receptor beta chains below, sequenced in a study of blood T cell repertoires in COVID-19. The method was immunoSEQ multiplex PCR; TCRdb's version includes in-frame clones alone and lacks a portion of them. The repertoire consists of approximately 73,000 clones, with roughly four fifths occurring once and the leading ten covering more than 0.7%. The source material was peripheral blood. The receptors were sampled from a woman aged 70-85 years with acute or convalescent COVID-19.

Only one count was recorded for this clone. The chain couples TRBV6-5 to TRBJ2-3, with 8 positions matching TRBD2. Unmatched junction bases numbered 6, after V lost 5 bases and J lost 5 bases. Germline V gene sequence: CDR1 MNHEY, CDR2 SVGAGI. The CDR3 covers 14 residues. CDR3 residues: CASSLGTSVDTQYF. The CDR3 coding sequence is TGTGCCAGCAGTCTAGGGACTAGTGTAGATACGCAGTATTTT.

The chain uses TRBV5-4 and TRBJ2-2; D is ambiguous. Trimming removed 1 base at V and 2 bases at J, with 9 bases between. The CDR3 runs to 15 residues. The germline gives CDR1 SGHNT, CDR2 YYREEE (reference sequence). As DNA, the CDR3 is TGTGCCAGCAGCTTGAGACTTGGAAACACCGGGGAGCTGTTTTTT. Its translation is CASSLRLGNTGELFF.

V is TRBV5-1 and J is TRBJ1-2; 11 bases align to TRBD1. V shed 4 bases and J 3 bases; nucleotides not matched to a gene: 8. There are 16 residues in the CDR3. Germline-derived CDR1 and CDR2 are SGHRS and YFSETQ. CDR3 in amino acids: CASSPPDRGLDYGYTF. The CDR3 region has the DNA TGCGCCAGCAGCCCCCCGGACAGGGGGCTTGACTATGGCTACACCTTC.

This chain connects TRBV4-2 to TRBJ2-7; D is possibly TRBD1 (5 bases). The CDR3 totals 17 residues. CDR1 is LGHNA, CDR2 YNFKEQ, per germline. The V end lost 0 bases, the J end lost 2 bases, and 17 bases lay between the germline ends. The CDR3 protein is CASSQDPSRAFPYEQYF. CDR3 coding DNA: TGTGCCAGCAGCCAAGACCCCAGCAGGGCCTTCCCCTACGAGCAGTACTTC.

The rearrangement links TRBV3-1 (or the pseudogene TRBV3-2) to TRBJ2-1, with TRBD2 identical over 11 bases. V gave up 8 bases and J gave up 6 bases; unmatched junction bases: 12. In germline, CDR1 is LGHDT, CDR2 YNNKEL (reference sequence). The length of the CDR3 is 16 residues. This CDR3 reads CASGPEGSGRVNEQFF. In nucleotides, the CDR3 is TGTGCCAGCGGCCCGGAGGGTAGCGGGAGGGTCAATGAGCAGTTCTTC.

The genes are TRBV6-4 and TRBJ1-6; TRBD1 might be the D (5 bases). CDR1 is MRHNA and CDR2 is SNTAGT in the germline V gene. The CDR3 loop spans 13 amino acids. V dropped 5 bases and J dropped 10 bases, with 12 bases sitting between them. DNA for the CDR3: TGTGCCAGCAGTATGGGGCCCCGATCACCCCTCCACTTT. Its protein is CASSMGPRSPLHF.

The rearrangement links TRBV7-2 to TRBJ1-2; 7 bases agree with TRBD1. The CDR3 has 14 residues. Trimming removed 1 base from V and 8 bases from J; junction bases left unmatched: 7. Germline values: CDR1 SGHTA, CDR2 FQGNSA. The CDR3 bases are TGTGCCAGCAGCTTAGAGGGACAGTTCCGCGGCTACACCTTC. It yields the protein CASSLEGQFRGYTF.

The CDR3 DNA is TGTGCCAGCAGTAGACAGGGTTTAGGCACAGATACGCAGTATTTT. Translation gives CASSRQGLGTDTQYF. V gene TRBV6-5 combines with J gene TRBJ2-3; 7 nucleotides agree with TRBD1. After removal of 5 bases from V and 1 base from J, the junction contained 6 bases not matched to a gene. This CDR3 region has 15 residues. Germline-derived CDR1 and CDR2 are MNHEY and SVGAGI.

A remark on this clone: The same CDR3 can be traced to other DNA sequences in this sample. This chain joins TRBV6-5 and TRBJ1-1; 7 nucleotides agree with TRBD1. The germline V gene encodes CDR1 MNHEY and CDR2 SVGAGI. After removal of 6 bases from V and 5 bases from J, the junction contained 12 bases not matched to a gene. The CDR3 is made up of 15 amino acids. In DNA form, the CDR3 reads TGTGCCAGCAGGGGGGACAGCCCGAGCAATACTGAAGCTTTCTTT. Translated, it gives CASRGDSPSNTEAFF.

In nucleotides, the CDR3 is TGTGCCAGCAGCCCTCCGGCGGGGTATAATTCACCCCTCCACTTT. Translated: CASSPPAGYNSPLHF. The chain carries TRBV7-8 and TRBJ1-6; D uncertain. The CDR3 is 15 amino acids. V lost 5 bases and J 4 bases, leaving 12 bases between the germline ends. CDR1 and CDR2 from the germline V gene are SGHVS and FQNEAQ.

J is TRBJ1-2 and V is TRBV19; 7 bases align to TRBD1. The CDR3 is 13 residues long. In germline, CDR1 is LNHDA, CDR2 SQIVND (reference sequence). The trim removed 4 bases at V and 2 bases at J, leaving 1 base unmatched. CDR3 loop: CASSTGQNYGYTF. CDR3 DNA: TGTGCCAGTAGTACGGGACAGAACTATGGCTACACCTTC.

The V call is TRBV18, the J call TRBJ2-1; 8 bases fit TRBD1. Germline trimming cut 3 bases from V and 4 bases from J; bases unmatched to any gene: 5. Germline CDR1 reads KGHSH; CDR2 reads LQKENI. The CDR3 spans 15 residues. CDR3 amino acids: CASSPPGGYYNEQFF. In DNA, the CDR3 is TGTGCCAGCTCACCGCCAGGGGGCTATTACAATGAGCAGTTCTTC.

This chain links TRBV30 with TRBJ1-1; perhaps TRBD1 as D (6 bases). The length of the CDR3 is 13 residues. Germline lookup yields CDR1 GTSNPN and CDR2 SVGIG (reference sequence). With 5 bases removed from V and 5 bases from J, the gap between germline ends came to 15 bases. CDR3 in DNA: TGTGCCTGGCCACGACCCAGGGGAACTGAAGCTTTCTTT. Translated: CAWPRPRGTEAFF.

The chain uses TRBV7-9 and TRBJ2-2; 8 nucleotides agree with TRBD2. V lost 2 bases to trimming and J lost 0 bases; unmatched junction nucleotides: 2. There are 16 residues in the CDR3. CDR1 is SEHNR and CDR2 is FQNEAQ in the germline V gene (reference sequence). The CDR3 region is CASSLRTSPNTGELFF. The CDR3 DNA is TGTGCCAGCAGCTTACGGACTAGCCCGAACACCGGGGAGCTGTTTTTT. Based on the CDR3 plus reference TRBV7-9 and TRBJ2-2, the full variable domain is DTGVSQNPRHKITKRGQNVTFRCDPISEHNRLYWYRQTLGQGPEFLTYFQNEAQLEKSRLLSDRFSAERPKGSFSTLEIQRTEQGDSAMYLCASSLRTSPNTGELFFGEGSRLTVL.

The V call is TRBV9, the J call TRBJ1-5; tentative D call: TRBD1 (6 bases). Trimming shortened V by 4 bases and J by 7 bases, and 12 bases separated the two germline ends. In germline, CDR1 is SGDLS, CDR2 YYNGEE. This CDR3 comprises 13 residues. The CDR3 loop reads CASSPGGGQPQHF. The CDR3 DNA follows: TGTGCCAGCAGCCCGGGGGGCGGGCAGCCCCAGCATTTT.

This clone came up once. The chain joins TRBV28 to TRBJ1-6, with 8 bases aligning to TRBD1. The CDR3 has 14 amino acids. The ends lost 6 bases at V and 10 bases at J; junction bases unmatched: 8. From germline, CDR1 is MDHEN and CDR2 SYDVKM. CDR3 protein: CASSYGQGGSPLHF. As DNA, the CDR3 is TGTGCCAGCAGCTACGGACAGGGAGGGTCACCCCTCCACTTT.

This clone was counted a single time. The CDR3 region is CASSLESGTEAFF. In DNA, the CDR3 is TGCGCCAGCAGCCTCGAATCGGGCACTGAAGCTTTCTTT. The chain uses TRBV4-3 and TRBJ1-1; D is undetermined. V was shortened by 4 bases and J by 4 bases, with 10 bases between the two germline ends. The germline V gene has CDR1 LGHNA and CDR2 YSLEER. The CDR3 consists of 13 residues.

The chain combines TRBV3-1 (or the pseudogene TRBV3-2) with TRBJ2-1, with 11 positions matching TRBD2. The germline CDR1 and CDR2 sequences are LGHDT and YNNKEL (reference sequence). The CDR3 is 16 residues long. With 1 base clipped from V and 1 base from J, the junction kept 0 bases outside the gene matches. The DNA of the CDR3 is TGTGCCAGCAGCCAAGGACTAGCGGGATCCTACAATGAGCAGTTCTTC. As protein: CASSQGLAGSYNEQFF.

This chain joins TRBV7-9 and TRBJ2-2, with D tentatively TRBD2 (5 bases). Trimming stripped 5 bases from V and 6 bases from J, with 7 bases between. The CDR3 has 12 residues. Germline values: CDR1 SEHNR, CDR2 FQNEAQ (reference sequence). CDR3: CASSQEAGELFF. CDR3 DNA sequence: TGTGCCAGCAGCCAGGAGGCCGGGGAGCTGTTTTTT.

This clone showed up just once. This chain uses TRBV29-1 with TRBJ2-3; perhaps TRBD1 as D (6 bases). V lost 4 bases to trimming and J lost 2 bases, with 13 bases between them. Germline V gives CDR1 SQVTM, CDR2 ANQGSEA. The CDR3 covers 14 residues. The CDR3 reads CSVGDGTSTDTQYF. The CDR3 DNA follows: TGCAGCGTTGGGGACGGGACATCCACAGATACGCAGTATTTT.

In its sample, this clone was seen a few times. This chain joins TRBV7-9 and TRBJ2-5; 7 bases map to TRBD1. The V segment lost 5 bases and the J segment 9 bases; nucleotides outside the gene matches: 3. The germline V gene has CDR1 SEHNR and CDR2 FQNEAQ (reference sequence). The CDR3 length is 11 residues. The CDR3 spells CASSRQGAQYF. In nucleotides, the CDR3 is TGTGCCAGCAGCCGCCAGGGGGCCCAGTACTTC. The whole variable domain, filled in from reference TRBV7-9 and TRBJ2-5, reads DTGVSQNPRHKITKRGQNVTFRCDPISEHNRLYWYRQTLGQGPEFLTYFQNEAQLEKSRLLSDRFSAERPKGSFSTLEIQRTEQGDSAMYLCASSRQGAQYFGPGTRLLVL.

There are a few counts of this clone. V gene TRBV7-2 combines with J gene TRBJ1-3; TRBD1 aligns across 11 bases. Germline V CDR1 and CDR2: SGHTA, FQGNSA. The V segment lost 0 bases and the J segment 8 bases; nucleotides outside the gene matches: 3. The CDR3 has 15 amino acids. CDR3 coding DNA: TGTGCCAGCAGCTTAGCGGGACAGGGGGTAGACACCATATATTTT. As protein: CASSLAGQGVDTIYF. Drawing the rest from reference TRBV7-2 and TRBJ1-3, the complete variable domain is GAGVSQSPSNKVTEKGKDVELRCDPISGHTALYWYRQSLGQGLEFLIYFQGNSAPDKSGLPSDRFSAERTGGSVSTLTIQRTQQEDSAVYLCASSLAGQGVDTIYFGEGSWLTVV.

The rearrangement links TRBV6-5 to TRBJ2-5, with TRBD2 identical over 10 bases. Germline lookup yields CDR1 MNHEY and CDR2 SVGAGI. This CDR3 spans 14 amino acids. The J segment lost 7 bases and the V segment lost 8 bases, leaving 10 bases of the junction unmatched. The chain's CDR3 is CASSSGGAPGTQYF. The CDR3 DNA reads TGTGCCAGCTCAAGCGGGGGGGCCCCAGGGACCCAGTACTTC.

The V call is TRBV4-1, the J call TRBJ1-4, with D perhaps matching TRBD1 (5 bases). The ends were cut back, 3 bases at V and 10 bases at J, with 9 bases in the middle. The length of the CDR3 is 12 residues. In germline, CDR1 is MGHRA, CDR2 YSYEKL. As DNA, the CDR3 is TGCGCCAGCAGCCAGGGGCCGGGAAAACTGTTTTTT. This sequence encodes CASSQGPGKLFF.